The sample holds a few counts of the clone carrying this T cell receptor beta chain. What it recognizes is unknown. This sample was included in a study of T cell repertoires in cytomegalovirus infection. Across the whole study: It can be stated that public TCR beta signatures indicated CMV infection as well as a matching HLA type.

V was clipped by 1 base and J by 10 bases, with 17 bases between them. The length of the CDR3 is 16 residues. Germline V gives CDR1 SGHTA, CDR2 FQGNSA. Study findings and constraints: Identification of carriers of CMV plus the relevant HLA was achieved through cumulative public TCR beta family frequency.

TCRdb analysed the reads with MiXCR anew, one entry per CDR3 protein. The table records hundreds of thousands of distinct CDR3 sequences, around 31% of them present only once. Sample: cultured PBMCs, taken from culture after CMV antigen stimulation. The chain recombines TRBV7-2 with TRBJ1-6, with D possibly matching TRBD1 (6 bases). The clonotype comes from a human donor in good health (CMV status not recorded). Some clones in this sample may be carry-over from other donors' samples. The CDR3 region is CASSLVSGGGQSPLHF. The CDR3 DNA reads TGTGCCAGCAGCTTAGTTTCGGGGGGGGGCCAATCACCCCTCCACTTT.